This entry lists 20 T cell receptor beta chains sequenced from one sample in a study of vaccination and CD4 T cells after COVID-19. An Oncomine TCR Beta short-read assay was used to sequence the DNA from cultured CD4+ T cells. TCRdb re-analysed the PCR reads in MiXCR, keeping a single row per CDR3 protein. This repertoire shows fewer than 10,000 distinct CDR3 sequences, roughly 36% found once; its top ten account for around 20%. Stated treatment: roughly 10-day PBMC culture with coronavirus spike peptide pools or control peptides (ViraFEST assay). Samples of CD4+ T cells were obtained from the unexposed donor before the COVID-19 pandemic (2011-2018). Their specific antigens are unknown. The source material was CD4+ T cells from blood, cultured in vitro. The receptors were sampled from a human donor in good health.

The chain is built from TRBV7-7 and TRBJ2-1; D possibly corresponds to TRBD2 (6 bases). V shed 3 bases and J shed 4 bases, with 13 bases lying between them. The germline V gene has CDR1 SSHAT and CDR2 FNYEAQ (reference sequence). This CDR3 is 15 amino acids long. CDR3 loop: CASSFGRGEYNEQFF. CDR3 DNA: TGTGCCAGCAGCTTCGGGCGGGGAGAGTACAATGAGCAGTTCTTC.

This chain links TRBV6-1 with TRBJ1-3; D might be TRBD1 (6 bases). The germline V gene encodes CDR1 MNHNS and CDR2 SASEGT. V was pared by 7 bases and J by 4 bases, with 11 bases between. The CDR3 has 13 residues. CDR3: CASNRQGGNTIYF. Written as DNA, the CDR3 is TGTGCCAGCAACCGCCAGGGGGGAAACACCATATATTTT.

This clonotype was observed a handful of times. V usage is TRBV2 and J usage is TRBJ2-2; tentatively, D is TRBD1 (5 bases). The germline CDR1 and CDR2 sequences are SNHLY and FYNNEI. Between the trimmed V and J ends, which lost 2 bases and 1 base, there was a span of 8 bases. The CDR3 consists of 15 residues. Written as DNA, the CDR3 is TGTGCCAGCAGTGAACAGGGTCTGAACACCGGGGAGCTGTTTTTT. Translating it yields CASSEQGLNTGELFF.

V usage is TRBV5-4 and J usage is TRBJ2-3; no clear D gene. CDR1 is SGHNT and CDR2 is YYREEE in the germline V gene (reference sequence). This CDR3 region has 12 residues. Trimming stripped 1 base from V and 3 bases from J, with 3 bases between. The CDR3 DNA is TGTGCCAGCAGCTTGTTGACAGATACGCAGTATTTT. It translates to CASSLLTDTQYF.

This clonotype was seen only a few times. The chain carries TRBV10-1 and TRBJ2-1; D is tentatively TRBD1 or TRBD2 (5 bases each). V was clipped by 4 bases and J by 1 base, with 5 bases between them. Germline loops: CDR1 WNHNN, CDR2 SYGVQD (reference sequence). The CDR3 length is 13 residues. CDR3 region: CASSGGSYNEQFF. As DNA, the CDR3 is TGCGCCAGCAGTGGGGGGTCCTACAATGAGCAGTTCTTC.

This clonotype has a handful of counts. The chain recombines TRBV20-1 with TRBJ2-7, with 9 nucleotides matching TRBD1. V gave up 3 bases and J gave up 6 bases; unmatched junction bases: 9. Germline V gene lookup returns CDR1 DFQATT and CDR2 SNEGSKA (reference sequence). The CDR3 runs to 14 residues. The CDR3 here is CSASAGTGRLEQYF. CDR3 nucleotide sequence: TGCAGTGCTAGTGCCGGGACAGGGCGCCTCGAGCAGTACTTC.

The gene calls are TRBV19 and TRBJ2-7, with D perhaps TRBD2 (6 bases). The V gene lost 9 bases and the J gene lost 1 base, with 16 bases spanning the gap. CDR3 length: 14 amino acids. The germline CDR1 and CDR2 sequences are LNHDA and SQIVND (reference sequence). This CDR3 is CASGGFGGSYEQYF. The CDR3 DNA reads as TGTGCCAGCGGGGGTTTTGGAGGATCCTACGAGCAGTACTTC.

The CDR3 here is CASSKFGAGGLGETQYF. The CDR3 DNA reads as TGTGCCAGCAGCAAATTCGGTGCGGGAGGTTTAGGTGAGACCCAGTACTTC. This chain connects TRBV21-1 to TRBJ2-5; TRBD2 is the table's D call, not checked against the DNA. TRBV21-1 is a documented pseudogene. CDR3 size: 17 residues.

This clonotype rates as large. This chain connects TRBV5-6 to TRBJ2-3; no definite D call. This CDR3 is 12 amino acids long. Between the trimmed V and J ends, which lost 3 bases and 8 bases, there was a span of 10 bases. Germline CDR1 SGHDT, CDR2 YYEEEE. The CDR3 coding sequence is TGTGCCAGCAGCTCGTCGCGAGGTACGCAGTATTTT. Translation gives CASSSSRGTQYF.

This sequence joins TRBV11-1 and TRBJ2-3; 8 positions match TRBD1. Germline V gives CDR1 SGHAT, CDR2 FQDESV (reference sequence). This CDR3 has 17 amino acids. The V gene end was trimmed by 1 base and the J gene end by 2 bases; junction bases not matched to a gene: 8. The CDR3 region has the DNA TGTGCCAGCAGCTTAGTAGGTTCGACAGGGGACACAGATACGCAGTATTTT. Its protein product is CASSLVGSTGDTDTQYF.

The rearrangement uses TRBV20-1 and TRBJ2-2, with D hard to call. The germline V and J ends were trimmed by 4 bases and 1 base, with 4 bases remaining between them. From germline, CDR1 is DFQATT and CDR2 SNEGSKA (reference sequence). This CDR3 has 12 amino acids. CDR3 in amino acids: CSATWNTGELFF. CDR3 nucleotide sequence: TGCAGTGCTACATGGAACACCGGGGAGCTGTTTTTT.

V gene TRBV9 combines with J gene TRBJ2-7; TRBD1 matches 9 bases. The CDR3 totals 14 residues. The V and J ends lost 4 bases and 2 bases, in that order; junction bases with no gene match: 4. Germline assignment: CDR1 SGDLS and CDR2 YYNGEE. The CDR3 DNA follows: TGTGCCAGCAGCCCGGGACAGGGACCCTACGAGCAGTACTTC. This encodes CASSPGQGPYEQYF.

The chain joins TRBV7-2 to TRBJ1-1; D is undetermined. Trimming left V 1 base short and J 3 bases short, with 15 bases between. Per the germline V gene, CDR1 is SGHTA and CDR2 is FQGNSA. The CDR3 is made up of 16 amino acids. Here the CDR3 reads CASSLVFWTIDTEAFF. The CDR3 nucleotides read TGTGCCAGCAGCTTAGTATTCTGGACGATAGACACTGAAGCTTTCTTT.

The genes are TRBV30 and TRBJ1-5; D is uncertain. The V and J ends lost 3 bases and 5 bases respectively, with 14 bases between them. Germline V gives CDR1 GTSNPN, CDR2 SVGIG (reference sequence). CDR3 size: 14 residues. The CDR3 nucleotides are TGTGCCTGGAGCCCCAACAGAAGGTATCAGCCCCAGCATTTT. Its translation is CAWSPNRRYQPQHF.

This clonotype has a handful of counts. The rearrangement joins TRBV6-1 to TRBJ1-2, with TRBD1 matching over 11 bases. Germline CDR1 reads MNHNS; CDR2 reads SASEGT. The J segment lost 7 bases and the V segment lost 5 bases, leaving 15 bases of the junction unmatched. The CDR3 spans 17 residues. The CDR3 DNA is TGTGCCAGCAGTAAGATCAGGACAGGGGGCGCGGGTGTTGGCTACACCTTC. Protein product: CASSKIRTGGAGVGYTF.

The CDR3 DNA follows: TGTGCCAGTAGTTCCGGGACAGGGTCTAATTCACCCCTCCACTTT. It encodes CASSSGTGSNSPLHF. This chain links TRBV7-2 with TRBJ1-6, with 9 nucleotides matching TRBD1. Trimming cost V 9 bases and J 6 bases; bases outside gene matches: 9. The CDR3 totals 15 residues. CDR1 is SGHTA and CDR2 is FQGNSA in the germline V gene.

This clonotype appeared once. This chain uses TRBV28 with TRBJ1-6; D may be TRBD1 (6 bases). Germline CDR1 reads MDHEN; CDR2 reads SYDVKM. The CDR3 totals 15 residues. V lost 6 bases to trimming and J lost 5 bases, with 14 bases between them. Written as DNA, the CDR3 is TGTGCCAGCAGCTCCCAGGGGCCGGATAATTCACCCCTCCACTTT. Amino acids: CASSSQGPDNSPLHF.

The rearrangement uses TRBV6-1 and TRBJ2-3; D gene ambiguous. The V end was cut by 7 bases, the J end by 1 base, with 9 bases between. Germline loops: CDR1 MNHNS, CDR2 SASEGT. This CDR3 has 13 amino acids. The CDR3 spells CASTLRGTDTQYF. The CDR3 coding sequence is TGTGCCAGCACCCTACGGGGCACAGATACGCAGTATTTT.

Only a few counts were recorded for this clonotype. The V gene is TRBV20-1, the J gene TRBJ1-5; D possibly corresponds to TRBD1 (5 bases). CDR3 size: 14 residues. With 6 bases removed from V and 5 bases from J, the gap between germline ends came to 17 bases. Germline assignment: CDR1 DFQATT and CDR2 SNEGSKA (reference sequence). CDR3 sequence reads: CSATVGQGYQPQHF. The CDR3 region has the DNA TGCAGTGCGACGGTGGGGCAGGGATATCAGCCCCAGCATTTT.

CDR3 coding DNA: TGTGCCAGTAGTACTAATCTAGCGGGAGGGGCCGAGCAGTACTTC. Its protein product is CASSTNLAGGAEQYF. The V and J genes are TRBV19 and TRBJ2-7; 12 bases fit TRBD2. Germline loops: CDR1 LNHDA, CDR2 SQIVND (reference sequence). V dropped 4 bases and J dropped 6; count of bases not matched to a gene: 7. The CDR3 has 15 amino acids.